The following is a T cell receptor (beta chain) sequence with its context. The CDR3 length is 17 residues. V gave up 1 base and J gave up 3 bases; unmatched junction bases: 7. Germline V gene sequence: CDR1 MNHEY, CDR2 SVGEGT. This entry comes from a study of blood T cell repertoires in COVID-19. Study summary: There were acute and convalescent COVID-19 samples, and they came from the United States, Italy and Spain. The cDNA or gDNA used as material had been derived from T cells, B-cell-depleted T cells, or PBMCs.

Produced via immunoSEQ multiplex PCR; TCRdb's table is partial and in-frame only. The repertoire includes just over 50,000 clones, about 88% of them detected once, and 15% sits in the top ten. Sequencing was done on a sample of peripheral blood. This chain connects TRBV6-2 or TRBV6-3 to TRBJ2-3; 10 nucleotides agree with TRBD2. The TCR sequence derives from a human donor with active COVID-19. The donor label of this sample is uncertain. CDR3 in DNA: TGTGCCAGCAGTTACTTCGGACTAGCGGTGCTGACAGATACGCAGTATTTT. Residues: CASSYFGLAVLTDTQYF.